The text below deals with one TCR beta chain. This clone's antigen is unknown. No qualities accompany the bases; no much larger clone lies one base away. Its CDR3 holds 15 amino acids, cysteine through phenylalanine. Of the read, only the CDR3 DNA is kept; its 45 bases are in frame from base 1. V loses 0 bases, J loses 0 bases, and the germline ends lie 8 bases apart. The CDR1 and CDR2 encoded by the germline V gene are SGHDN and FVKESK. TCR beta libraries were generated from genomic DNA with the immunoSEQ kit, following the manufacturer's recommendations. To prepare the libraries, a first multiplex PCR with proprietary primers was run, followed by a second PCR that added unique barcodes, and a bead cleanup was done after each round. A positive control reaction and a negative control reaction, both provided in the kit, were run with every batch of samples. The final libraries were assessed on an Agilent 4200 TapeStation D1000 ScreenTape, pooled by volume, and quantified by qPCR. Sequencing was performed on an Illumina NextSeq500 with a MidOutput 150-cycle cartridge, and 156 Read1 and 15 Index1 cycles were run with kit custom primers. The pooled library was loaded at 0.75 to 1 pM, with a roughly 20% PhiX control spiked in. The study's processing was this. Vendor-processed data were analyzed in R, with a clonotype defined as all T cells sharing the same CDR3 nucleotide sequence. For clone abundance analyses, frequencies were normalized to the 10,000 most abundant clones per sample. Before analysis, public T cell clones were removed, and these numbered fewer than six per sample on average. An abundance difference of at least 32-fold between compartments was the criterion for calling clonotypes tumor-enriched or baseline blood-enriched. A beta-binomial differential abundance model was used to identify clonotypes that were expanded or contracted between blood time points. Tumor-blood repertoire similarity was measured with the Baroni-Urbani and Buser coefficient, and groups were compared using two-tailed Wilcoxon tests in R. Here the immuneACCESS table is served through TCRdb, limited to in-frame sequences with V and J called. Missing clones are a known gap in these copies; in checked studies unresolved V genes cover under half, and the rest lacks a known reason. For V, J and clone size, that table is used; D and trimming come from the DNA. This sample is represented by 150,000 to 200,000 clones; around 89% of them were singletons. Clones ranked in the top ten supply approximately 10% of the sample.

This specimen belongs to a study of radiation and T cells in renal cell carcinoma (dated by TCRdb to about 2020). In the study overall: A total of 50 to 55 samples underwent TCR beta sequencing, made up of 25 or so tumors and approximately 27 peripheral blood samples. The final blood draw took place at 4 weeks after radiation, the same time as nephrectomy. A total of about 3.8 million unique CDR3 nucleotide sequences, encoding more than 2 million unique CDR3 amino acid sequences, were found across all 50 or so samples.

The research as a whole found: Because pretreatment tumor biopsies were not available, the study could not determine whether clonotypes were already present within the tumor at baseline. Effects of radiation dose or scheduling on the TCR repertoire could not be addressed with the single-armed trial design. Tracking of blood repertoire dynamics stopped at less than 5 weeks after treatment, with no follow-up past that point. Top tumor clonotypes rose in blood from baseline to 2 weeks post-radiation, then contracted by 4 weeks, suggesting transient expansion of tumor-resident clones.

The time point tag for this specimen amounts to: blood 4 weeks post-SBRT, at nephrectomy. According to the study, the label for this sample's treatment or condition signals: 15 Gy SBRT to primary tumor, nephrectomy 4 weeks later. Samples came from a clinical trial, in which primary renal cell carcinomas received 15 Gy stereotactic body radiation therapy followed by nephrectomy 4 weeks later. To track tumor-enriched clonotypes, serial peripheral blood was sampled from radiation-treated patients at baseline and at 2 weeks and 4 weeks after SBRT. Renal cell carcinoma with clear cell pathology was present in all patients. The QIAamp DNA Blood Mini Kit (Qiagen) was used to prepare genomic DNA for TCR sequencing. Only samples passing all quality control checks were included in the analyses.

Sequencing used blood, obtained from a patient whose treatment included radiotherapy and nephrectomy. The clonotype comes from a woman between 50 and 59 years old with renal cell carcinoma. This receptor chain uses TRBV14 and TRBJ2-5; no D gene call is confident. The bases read TGTGCCAGCAGCCAAGAGCAAGTATACCAAGAGACCCAGTACTTC. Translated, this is CASSQEQVYQETQYF.